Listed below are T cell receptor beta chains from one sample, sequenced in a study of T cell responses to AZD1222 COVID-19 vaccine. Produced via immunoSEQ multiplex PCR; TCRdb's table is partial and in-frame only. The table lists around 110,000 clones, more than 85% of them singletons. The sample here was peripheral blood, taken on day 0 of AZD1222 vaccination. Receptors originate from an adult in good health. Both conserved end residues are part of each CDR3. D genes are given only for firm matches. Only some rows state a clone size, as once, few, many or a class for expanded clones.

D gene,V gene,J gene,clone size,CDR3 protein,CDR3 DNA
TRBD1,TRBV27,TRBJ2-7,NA,CASGTDLYEQYF,TGTGCCAGCGGGACAGATCTCTACGAGCAGTACTTC
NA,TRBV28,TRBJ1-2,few,CASTLGRGLYGYTF,TGTGCCAGCACCCTGGGCAGGGGCCTATATGGCTACACCTTC
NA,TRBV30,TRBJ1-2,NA,CAWSPLYRSYGYTF,TGTGCCTGGAGTCCACTTTACAGGTCCTATGGCTACACCTTC
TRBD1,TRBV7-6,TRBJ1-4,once,CASSSGGSNEKLFF,TGTGCCAGCAGCTCAGGGGGCTCGAATGAAAAACTGTTTTTT
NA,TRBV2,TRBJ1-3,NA,CASSERGNTIYF,TGTGCCAGCAGTGAGCGGGGAAACACCATATATTTT
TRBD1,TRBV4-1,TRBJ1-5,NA,CASSRTFGRGPQPQHF,TGCGCCAGCAGCCGAACATTTGGGAGGGGGCCTCAGCCCCAGCATTTT
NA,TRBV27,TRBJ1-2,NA,CASSGGGRAYGYTF,TGTGCCAGCAGCGGAGGGGGGCGGGCCTATGGCTACACCTTC
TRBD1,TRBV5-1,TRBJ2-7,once,CASSSTGGEQYF,TGCGCCAGCAGCTCGACAGGGGGCGAGCAGTACTTC
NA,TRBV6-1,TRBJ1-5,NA,CASSDDRSYSNQPQHF,TGTGCCAGCAGTGACGACAGGAGTTATAGCAATCAGCCCCAGCATTTT
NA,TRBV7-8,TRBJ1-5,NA,CASRRVSNQPQHF,TGTGCCAGCCGCAGGGTTAGCAATCAGCCCCAGCATTTT
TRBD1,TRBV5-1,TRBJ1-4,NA,CASSLGDSGGEKLFF,TGCGCCAGCAGCTTGGGGGACAGCGGTGGTGAAAAACTGTTTTTT
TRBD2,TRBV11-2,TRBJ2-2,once,CASSLYPSGRRATPGELFF,TGTGCCAGCAGCTTATATCCTAGCGGGAGAAGGGCGACGCCCGGGGAGCTGTTTTTT
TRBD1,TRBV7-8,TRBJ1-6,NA,CASSPDRVNSPLHF,TGTGCCAGCAGCCCGGACAGGGTCAATTCACCCCTCCACTTT
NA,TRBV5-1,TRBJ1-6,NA,CASSPETRTSGGSPLHF,TGCGCCAGCAGCCCCGAGACACGTACAAGTGGTGGTTCACCCCTCCACTTT
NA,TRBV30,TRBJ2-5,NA,CAWSYVLGETQYF,TGTGCCTGGAGTTACGTCTTGGGAGAGACCCAGTACTTC
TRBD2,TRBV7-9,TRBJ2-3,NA,CASSSGLASDTQYF,TGTGCCAGCAGCTCCGGACTAGCGTCAGATACGCAGTATTTT
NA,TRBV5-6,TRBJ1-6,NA,CASSLGQRANSPLHF,TGTGCCAGCAGCTTGGGACAGAGAGCTAATTCACCCCTCCACTTT
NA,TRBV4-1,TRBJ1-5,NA,CASSQDALVPRSNQPQHF,TGCGCCAGCAGCCAAGACGCTCTAGTCCCGCGGAGCAATCAGCCCCAGCATTTT
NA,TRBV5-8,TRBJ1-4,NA,CASRGSNEKLFF,TGTGCCAGCAGGGGGTCTAATGAAAAACTGTTTTTT
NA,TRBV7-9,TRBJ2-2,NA,CASSQMGSWTGELFF,TGTGCCAGCAGTCAAATGGGGTCGTGGACCGGGGAGCTGTTTTTT
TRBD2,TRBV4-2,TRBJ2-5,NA,CASSRVGTSGVETQYF,TGTGCCAGCAGCCGGGTGGGGACTAGCGGGGTCGAGACCCAGTACTTC
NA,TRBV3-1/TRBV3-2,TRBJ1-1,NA,CASSPRMNTEAFF,TGTGCCAGCAGCCCCCGAATGAACACTGAAGCTTTCTTT